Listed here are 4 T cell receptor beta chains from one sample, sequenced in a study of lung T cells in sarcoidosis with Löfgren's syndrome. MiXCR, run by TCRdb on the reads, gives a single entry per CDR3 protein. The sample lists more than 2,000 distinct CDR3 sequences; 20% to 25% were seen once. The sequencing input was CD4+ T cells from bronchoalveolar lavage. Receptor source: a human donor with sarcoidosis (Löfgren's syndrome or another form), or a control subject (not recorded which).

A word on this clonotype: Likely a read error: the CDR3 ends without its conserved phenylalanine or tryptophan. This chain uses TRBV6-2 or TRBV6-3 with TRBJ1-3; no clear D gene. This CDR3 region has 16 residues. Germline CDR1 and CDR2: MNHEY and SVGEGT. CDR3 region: CTSSLSSWSSGNTIYS. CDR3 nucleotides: TGTACCAGCAGTTTAAGTAGCTGGAGCTCTGGAAACACCATATATTCT.

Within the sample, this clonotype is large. As DNA, the CDR3 is TGCGCCAGCAGCTTGGCACTCTCAAGCTCCTACAATGAGCAGTTCTTC. Translated, it gives CASSLALSSSYNEQFF. This sequence joins TRBV5-1 and TRBJ2-1; unclear D gene. This CDR3 has 16 amino acids. The germline V gene encodes CDR1 SGHRS and CDR2 YFSETQ. V was cut by 0 bases and J by 0 bases, with 10 bases left in between. The whole variable domain, filled in from reference TRBV5-1 and TRBJ2-1, reads KAGVTQTPRYLIKTRGQQVTLSCSPISGHRSVSWYQQTPGQGLQFLFEYFSETQRNKGNFPGRFSGRQFSNSRSEMNVSTLELGDSALYLCASSLALSSSYNEQFFGPGTRLTVL.

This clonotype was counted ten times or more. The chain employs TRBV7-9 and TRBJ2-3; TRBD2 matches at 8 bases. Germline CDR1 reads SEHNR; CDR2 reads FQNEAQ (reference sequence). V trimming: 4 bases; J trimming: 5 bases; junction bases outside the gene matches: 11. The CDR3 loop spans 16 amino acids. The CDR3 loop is CASSSTSGGALDTQYF. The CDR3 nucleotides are TGTGCCAGCAGCTCCACCTCCGGGGGGGCATTAGATACGCAGTATTTT.

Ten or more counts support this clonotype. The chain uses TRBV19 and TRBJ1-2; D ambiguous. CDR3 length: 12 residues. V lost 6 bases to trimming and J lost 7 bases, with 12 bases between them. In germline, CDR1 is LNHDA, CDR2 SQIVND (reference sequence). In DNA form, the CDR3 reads TGTGCCAGTAGCAGGTCGCGGGCTGGCTACACCTTC. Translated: CASSRSRAGYTF.